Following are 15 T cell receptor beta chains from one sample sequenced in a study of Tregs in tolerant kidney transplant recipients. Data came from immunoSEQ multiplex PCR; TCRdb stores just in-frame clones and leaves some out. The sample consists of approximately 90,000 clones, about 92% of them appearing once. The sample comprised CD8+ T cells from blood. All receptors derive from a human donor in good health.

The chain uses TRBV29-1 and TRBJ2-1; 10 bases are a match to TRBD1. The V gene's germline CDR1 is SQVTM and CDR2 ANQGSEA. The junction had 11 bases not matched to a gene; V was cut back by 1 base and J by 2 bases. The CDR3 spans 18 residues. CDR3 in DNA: TGCAGCGTTGAAGCGGAAGACAGGGGGCGATCCGCCTACAATGAGCAGTTCTTC. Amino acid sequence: CSVEAEDRGRSAYNEQFF.

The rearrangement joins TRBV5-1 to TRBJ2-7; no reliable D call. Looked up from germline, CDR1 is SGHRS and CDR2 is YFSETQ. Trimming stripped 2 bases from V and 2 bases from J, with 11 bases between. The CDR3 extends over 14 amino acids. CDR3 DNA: TGCGCCAGCAGCTTCGAGGATCCAACCTACGAGCAGTACTTC. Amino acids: CASSFEDPTYEQYF. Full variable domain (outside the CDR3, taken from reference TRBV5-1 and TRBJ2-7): KAGVTQTPRYLIKTRGQQVTLSCSPISGHRSVSWYQQTPGQGLQFLFEYFSETQRNKGNFPGRFSGRQFSNSRSEMNVSTLELGDSALYLCASSFEDPTYEQYFGPGTRLTVT.

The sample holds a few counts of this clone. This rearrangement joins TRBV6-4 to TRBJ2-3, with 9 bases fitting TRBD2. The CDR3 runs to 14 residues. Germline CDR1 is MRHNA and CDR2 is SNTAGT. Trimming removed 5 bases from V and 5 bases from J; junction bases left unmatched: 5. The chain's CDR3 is CASSLAGEGDTQYF. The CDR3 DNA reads TGTGCCAGCAGTTTAGCGGGAGAGGGAGATACGCAGTATTTT.

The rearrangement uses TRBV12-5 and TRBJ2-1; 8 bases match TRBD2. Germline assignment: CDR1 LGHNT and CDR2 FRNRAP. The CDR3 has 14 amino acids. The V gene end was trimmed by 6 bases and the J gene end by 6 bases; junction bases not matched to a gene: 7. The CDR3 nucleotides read TGTGCTAGTGGCCGGGGGACTAGAGTCAATGAGCAGTTCTTC. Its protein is CASGRGTRVNEQFF. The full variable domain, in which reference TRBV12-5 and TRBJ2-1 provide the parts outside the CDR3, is DARVTQTPRHKVTEMGQEVTMRCQPILGHNTVFWYRQTMMQGLELLAYFRNRAPLDDSGMPKDRFSAEMPDATLATLKIQPSEPRDSAVYFCASGRGTRVNEQFFGPGTRLTVL.

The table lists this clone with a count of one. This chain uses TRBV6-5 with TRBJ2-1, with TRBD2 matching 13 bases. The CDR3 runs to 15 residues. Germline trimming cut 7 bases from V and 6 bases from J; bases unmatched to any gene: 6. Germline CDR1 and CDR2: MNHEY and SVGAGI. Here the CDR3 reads CASTPGLAGVNEQFF. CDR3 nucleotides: TGTGCCAGCACCCCTGGACTAGCGGGAGTCAATGAGCAGTTCTTC.

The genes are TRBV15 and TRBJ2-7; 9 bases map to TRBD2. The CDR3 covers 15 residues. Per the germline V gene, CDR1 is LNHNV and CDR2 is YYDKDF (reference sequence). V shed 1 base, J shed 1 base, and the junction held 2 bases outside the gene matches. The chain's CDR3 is CATSRGLAGSYEQYF. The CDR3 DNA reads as TGTGCCACCAGCAGAGGTCTAGCGGGATCCTACGAGCAGTACTTC. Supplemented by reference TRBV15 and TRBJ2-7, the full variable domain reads DAMVIQNPRYQVTQFGKPVTLSCSQTLNHNVMYWYQQKSSQAPKLLFHYYDKDFNNEADTPDNFQSRRPNTSFCFLDIRSPGLGDTAMYLCATSRGLAGSYEQYFGPGTRLTVT.

CDR3 sequence reads: CASSQGTGETQYF. CDR3 bases: TGTGCCAGCAGCCAAGGGACTGGGGAGACCCAGTACTTC. The V gene is TRBV4-2, the J gene TRBJ2-5; D may be TRBD2 (5 bases). In germline, CDR1 is LGHNA, CDR2 YNFKEQ. The length of the CDR3 is 13 residues. Trimming cost V 1 base and J 5 bases, with 8 bases left between them.

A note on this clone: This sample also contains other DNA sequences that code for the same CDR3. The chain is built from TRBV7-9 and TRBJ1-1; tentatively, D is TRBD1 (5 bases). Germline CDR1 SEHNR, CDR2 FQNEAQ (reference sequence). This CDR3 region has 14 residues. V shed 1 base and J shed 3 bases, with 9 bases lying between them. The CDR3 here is CASSLGGRDTEAFF. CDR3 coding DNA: TGTGCCAGCAGCTTAGGGGGCAGGGACACTGAAGCTTTCTTT.

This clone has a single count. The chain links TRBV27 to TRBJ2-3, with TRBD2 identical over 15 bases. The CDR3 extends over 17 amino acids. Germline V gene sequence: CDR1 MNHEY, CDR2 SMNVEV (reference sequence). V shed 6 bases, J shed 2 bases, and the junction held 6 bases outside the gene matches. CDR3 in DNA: TGTGCCAGCAGAGGACTAGCGGGAGGGCGGGACACAGATACGCAGTATTTT. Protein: CASRGLAGGRDTDTQYF.

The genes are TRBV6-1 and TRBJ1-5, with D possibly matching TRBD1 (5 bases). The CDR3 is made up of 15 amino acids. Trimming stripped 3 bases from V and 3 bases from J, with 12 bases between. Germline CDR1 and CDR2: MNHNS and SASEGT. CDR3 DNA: TGTGCCAGCAGTGACTTACAGGCCCCCAATCAGCCCCAGCATTTT. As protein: CASSDLQAPNQPQHF.

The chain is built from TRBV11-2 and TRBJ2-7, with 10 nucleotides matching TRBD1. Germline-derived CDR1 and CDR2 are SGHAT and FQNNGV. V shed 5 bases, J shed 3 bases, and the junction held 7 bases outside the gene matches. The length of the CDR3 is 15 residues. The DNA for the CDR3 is TGTGCCAGCAGCCAATTGGGGACAGGGGTCTACGAGCAGTACTTC. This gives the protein CASSQLGTGVYEQYF.

The CDR3 here is CASSVHFSGTEPYEQYF. CDR3 nucleotide sequence: TGTGCCAGCAGCGTACACTTCTCCGGGACAGAACCCTACGAGCAGTACTTC. The chain uses TRBV9 and TRBJ2-7, with 7 nucleotides matching TRBD1. The CDR3 consists of 17 residues. In germline, CDR1 is SGDLS, CDR2 YYNGEE. The J segment lost 2 bases and the V segment lost 1 base, leaving 12 bases of the junction unmatched.

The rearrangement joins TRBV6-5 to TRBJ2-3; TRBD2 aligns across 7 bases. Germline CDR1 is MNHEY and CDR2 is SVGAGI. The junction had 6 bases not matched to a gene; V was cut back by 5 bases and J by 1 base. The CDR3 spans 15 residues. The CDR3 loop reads CASSRLAERTDTQYF. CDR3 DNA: TGTGCCAGCAGTAGGCTAGCGGAACGCACAGATACGCAGTATTTT.

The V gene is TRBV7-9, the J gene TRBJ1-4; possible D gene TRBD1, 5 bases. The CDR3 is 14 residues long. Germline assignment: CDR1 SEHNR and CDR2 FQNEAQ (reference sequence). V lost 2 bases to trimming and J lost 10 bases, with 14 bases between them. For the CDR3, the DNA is TGTGCCAGCAGCTTACCCGGCAGGGTGGTAAAACTGTTTTTT. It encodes CASSLPGRVVKLFF. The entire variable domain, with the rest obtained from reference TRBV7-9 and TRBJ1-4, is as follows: DTGVSQNPRHKITKRGQNVTFRCDPISEHNRLYWYRQTLGQGPEFLTYFQNEAQLEKSRLLSDRFSAERPKGSFSTLEIQRTEQGDSAMYLCASSLPGRVVKLFFGSGTQLSVL.

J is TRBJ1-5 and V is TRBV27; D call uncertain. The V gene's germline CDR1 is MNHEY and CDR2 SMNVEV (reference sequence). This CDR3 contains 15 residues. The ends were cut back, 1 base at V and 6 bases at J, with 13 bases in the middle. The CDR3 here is CASSLFLNRGQPQHF. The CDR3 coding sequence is TGTGCCAGCAGTTTATTTTTAAACCGGGGTCAGCCCCAGCATTTT.